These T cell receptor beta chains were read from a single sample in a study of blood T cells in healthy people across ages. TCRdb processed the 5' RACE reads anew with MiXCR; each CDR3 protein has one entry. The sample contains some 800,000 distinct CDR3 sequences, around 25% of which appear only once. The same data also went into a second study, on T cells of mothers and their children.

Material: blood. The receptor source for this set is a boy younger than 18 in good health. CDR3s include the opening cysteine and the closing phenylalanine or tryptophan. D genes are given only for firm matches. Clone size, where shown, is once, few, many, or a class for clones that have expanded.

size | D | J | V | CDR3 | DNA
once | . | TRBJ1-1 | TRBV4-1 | CASSLQVGWMNTEAFF | TGCGCCAGCAGCCTCCAGGTCGGTTGGATGAACACTGAAGCTTTCTTT
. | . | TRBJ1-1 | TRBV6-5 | CASSPGAGNTEAFF | TGTGCCAGCAGCCCCGGGGCAGGGAACACTGAAGCTTTCTTT
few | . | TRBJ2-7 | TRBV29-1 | CSVARDWTYEQYF | TGCAGCGTCGCCCGGGACTGGACCTACGAGCAGTACTTC
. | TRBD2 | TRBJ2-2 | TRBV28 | CASSLFPLAGDNTGELFF | TGTGCCAGCAGTTTATTCCCGCTAGCGGGGGATAACACCGGGGAGCTGTTTTTT
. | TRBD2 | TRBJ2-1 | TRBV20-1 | CSASFRTSGRAEDYNEQFF | TGCAGTGCTAGTTTCAGGACTAGCGGGAGAGCAGAGGACTACAATGAGCAGTTCTTC
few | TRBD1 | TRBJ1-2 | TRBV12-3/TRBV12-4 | CASSPRDRGVDGYTF | TGTGCCAGCAGTCCCAGGGACAGGGGCGTGGATGGCTACACCTTC
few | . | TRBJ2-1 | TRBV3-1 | CASKETGYDYNEQFF | TGTGCCAGCAAGGAAACAGGGTACGACTACAATGAGCAGTTCTTC
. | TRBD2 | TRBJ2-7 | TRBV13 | CASSPRASGYEQYF | TGTGCCAGCAGCCCTAGAGCTAGCGGGTACGAGCAGTACTTC
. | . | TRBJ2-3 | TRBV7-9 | CASSLVLPKADTQYF | TGTGCCAGCAGCTTAGTCCTCCCCAAGGCAGATACGCAGTATTTT
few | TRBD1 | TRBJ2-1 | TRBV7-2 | CASSIRPGQGYNEQFF | TGTGCCAGCAGCATTAGACCGGGACAGGGCTACAATGAGCAGTTCTTC
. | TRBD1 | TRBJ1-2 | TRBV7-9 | CASSQTGGLYGYTF | TGTGCCAGCAGCCAAACAGGGGGACTCTATGGCTACACCTTC
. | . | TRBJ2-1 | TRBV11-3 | CASSLEGFDNEQFF | TGTGCCAGCAGCTTAGAGGGTTTTGACAATGAGCAGTTCTTC
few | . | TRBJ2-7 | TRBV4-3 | CASSHLTGSYEQYF | TGCGCCAGCAGCCACCTGACAGGTTCTTACGAGCAGTACTTC
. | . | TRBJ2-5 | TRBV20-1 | CSASLVLAEIQETQYF | TGCAGTGCTAGTCTTGTGTTAGCGGAAATCCAAGAGACCCAGTACTTC
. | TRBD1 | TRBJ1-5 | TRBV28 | CASSPIDRANQPQHF | TGTGCCAGCAGTCCCATCGACAGGGCGAATCAGCCCCAGCATTTT
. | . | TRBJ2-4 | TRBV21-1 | CASSKDGHPSGGIQYF | TGTGCCAGCAGCAAAGACGGACACCCTTCTGGGGGCATTCAGTACTTC
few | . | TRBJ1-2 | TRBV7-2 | CASRRGYGYTF | TGTGCCAGCAGACGAGGCTATGGCTACACCTTC
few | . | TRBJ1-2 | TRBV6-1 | CASSEIGGSANYGYTF | TGTGCCAGCAGTGAAATCGGGGGCAGTGCCAACTATGGCTACACCTTC